This T cell receptor beta chain came from a study of T cells after yellow fever vaccination. Study findings and constraints: When the response was secondary, it was weaker but reached its peak faster, day 5 versus 15. FACS-sorted repertoires could harbor abundant contaminating bulk-population clonotypes.

This clonotype was counted only a few times. The antigen is not known. TCRdb reprocessed the 5' RACE reads via MiXCR and lists one record per CDR3 protein. The table includes roughly 190,000 distinct CDR3 sequences, approximately 10% detected once. This sample comprised CD8+ T cells sorted from PBMCs, obtained 15 days after the yellow fever booster vaccination. The receptor was derived from a young man who received the YFV17D yellow fever vaccine.

CDR3 in DNA: TGTGCCAGCGAACTGTTGGGGACAGGGCAAGAGACCCAGTACTTC. Protein: CASELLGTGQETQYF. The chain couples TRBV5-4 to TRBJ2-5; TRBD1 matches 9 bases. The J segment lost 2 bases and the V segment lost 7 bases, leaving 9 bases of the junction unmatched. Germline assignment: CDR1 SGHNT and CDR2 YYREEE (reference sequence). The CDR3 spans 15 residues.